This record covers a single T cell receptor beta chain. A read error may produce the germline difference seen at one junction end. This entry belongs to a study of breast tumors, draining lymph nodes, adjacent tissues. The V gene's germline CDR1 is SGHRS and CDR2 YFSETQ. The CDR3 runs to 14 residues. Breast cancer patients provided tissue from their axillary draining lymph nodes. TCRdb used MiXCR to reprocess the multiplex PCR reads, holding one entry per CDR3 protein. The repertoire holds about 180,000 distinct CDR3 sequences, 30% to 40% seen once, with about 3.8% in the top ten. The clonotype comes from a female donor with breast cancer. Some clones in this sample may be carry-over from other donors' samples. The V call is TRBV5-1, the J call TRBJ2-7; 7 bases fit TRBD1. Sequences were obtained from axillary lymph node tissue. The CDR3 region has the DNA TGCGCCAGCAGCCCCTCGGGACAGACCTACGAGCGGTACTTC. Its translation: CASSPSGQTYERYF.